This TCR beta chain was recorded in a study of shared clonotypes between healthy human individuals (dated by TCRdb to between 2020 and 2021). Study-level background: Three men and two women, aged 18 to 49 years, made up the cohort. For each donor, three plates each were used for CD4 naive and CD4 memory, two plates were used for CD8 naive, and one plate was used for CD8 memory. To estimate repertoire size and how much clonotypes are shared between individuals, the study performed deep sequencing of blood TCR repertoires from roughly five healthy adults. Different laboratories and diverse techniques were used to prepare libraries and sequence TCR repertoires, to increase sequencing depth and limit assay-specific biases. Between about 0.85 and 9.5 billion PBMCs per donor were obtained by leukapheresis.

Donors were healthy HIV-negative adults with no recently reported acute infections or vaccinations. Every donor was a Caucasian adult living in Nashville, Tennessee, USA. Magnetic negative selection was used to enrich CD4+ T cells, after which naive cells were positively selected on CD45RA and the negative fraction became the memory subset. After blood collection by leukapheresis, PBMCs were isolated using Ficoll-Histopaque density gradient centrifugation and then cryopreserved in the vapor phase of liquid nitrogen. Analytical flow cytometry was used to check the purity and quantity of each magnetically sorted T cell population. Each sorted fraction had its genomic DNA isolated and then quantified by UV absorbance on a Nanodrop 2000c. Using the deep immunoSEQ assay, multiplex PCR amplified TCR CDR3 regions from genomic DNA. Extracted genomic DNA from each cell subset was spread evenly across all wells of several immunoSEQ 96-well plates, with each plate serving as a replicate. For sorted subsets, 200 to 250 ng genomic DNA, equal to 30,000 to 35,000 T cell genomes, was loaded into each replicate PCR. Purified libraries were measured with a Qubit 3.0 fluorometer, size-checked on a Bioanalyzer 2100, and measured again with the KAPA Library Quantification kit. Each immunoSEQ 96-well plate was sequenced on its own single-read 150-cycle Illumina NextSeq 550 flow cell. Per the source publication's procedure: Because only junctional sequences without quality scores were contained in the immunoSEQ output, filtering matching that applied to full-length reads could not be performed. To assign V/J genes and CDR3, sequences were annotated using PyIR, a Python wrapper for IgBLAST v1.9, with IMGT germline references. Reads with weak V/J assignments (E-value above 1e-6), missing CDR3, stop codons, out-of-frame junctions, or ambiguous translated residues were removed. V3J clonotypes were defined by identical inferred V gene, J gene, and CDR3 amino acid sequence. The percentage overlap between two repertoires was calculated by dividing the number of shared unique clonotypes by the size of the smaller repertoire. Three approaches were used to assess repertoire richness: RTK rarefaction, the Chao1 estimator, and Recon v2.1 estimates of unobserved clonotypes. For all TCRbeta clonotypes obtained by the gDNA method from a handful of donors, generation probabilities were computed with OLGA. The table comes from immuneACCESS by way of TCRdb, which keeps in-frame sequences with V and J called. Part of the clones is missing from these tables; in studies checked, under half for an unresolved V gene and the rest for unknown reasons. D and trimming come from the DNA, and the V and J calls and clone size come from that table. The table for this sample lists about 710,000 clones; around 77% of them were counted only once. The ten largest clonotypes hold over 1.5% of the sample.

Points the paper makes about the study in general: Compared with non-shared clonotypes, the clonotypes found in all four sorted-subset donors had higher generation probabilities. Rarefaction of sorted-subset datasets indicated incomplete sequencing despite the large sequencing depth. Pairwise subsampling indicated that sequencing depth was expected to affect the degree of clonotype sharing among donors. The small number of donors limited the genetic and exposure-history diversity represented. Sampling was restricted to blood, and TCR repertoires in tissues likely differ from the TCR repertoires found in blood. Naive subsets generally had larger estimated clonotype richness than memory subsets did. When a handful of donors were compared, the shared fraction of clonotypes was around 4.6% for naive CD4, about 4% for naive CD8, roughly 2.3% for memory CD4, and 0.4% for memory CD8.

The CDR3 sequence holds 19 residues, the cysteine and phenylalanine included. Just the 57-base CDR3 DNA is kept, in frame starting at base 1. For this chain, trimming is 1 base at the V end and 2 bases at the J end, and the number of junction bases without a gene match is 11. Via the germline V gene, CDR1 is SGDLS and CDR2 YYNGEE. Details on this clone: Its antigen is still unknown. Per-base qualities were not stored, and no clone one base away is much larger.

This sequence was found in a woman in her 30s in good health. The chain links TRBV9 with TRBJ2-7; TRBD2 matches 14 bases in the middle. The sample was memory CD4+ T cells sorted from blood. The cell subset or site tag for this specimen amounts to: CD45RA-negative fraction. The CDR3 protein sequence reads: CASSVRGRGLAGGTYEQYF. In nucleotide form, the sequence is TGTGCCAGCAGCGTAAGAGGTAGAGGACTAGCGGGAGGAACCTACGAGCAGTACTTC.